In this sample, the clone carrying this T cell receptor beta chain turned up many times. A second about 7 to 11 cycle PCR used barcoded and J-beta primers. Any given sample supplied a minimum of 3 million CDR3-containing paired-end reads. TCRdb used MiXCR to reprocess the 5' RACE reads, holding one entry per CDR3 protein. The repertoire includes about 1.5 million distinct CDR3 sequences, 35% to 45% of them detected once, and just over 4% sits in the top ten. These data originate in a study of blood T cells in healthy people across ages. There are 15 residues in the CDR3. Germline-derived CDR1 and CDR2 are MNHNS and SASEGT. Trimming removed 0 bases from V and 4 bases from J, with 13 bases in between.

The specimen was blood. The J gene is TRBJ2-7, the V gene TRBV6-1, with a tentative D call TRBD2 (7 bases). The clonotype was recovered from a woman between 18 and 29 years old in good health. CDR3 sequence reads: CASSEAVGGGYEQYF. The CDR3 nucleotides read TGTGCCAGCAGTGAAGCAGTGGGAGGGGGATACGAGCAGTACTTC.